In its sample, the clone carrying this T cell receptor (beta chain) was seen a few times. Its matching antigen is unknown. The data were obtained in a study of regulatory T cells in long-lasting Graves disease. Libraries of TCR beta came from iRepertoire HTBI primers plus Arm-PCR of CDR3 regions. In TCRdb, the multiplex PCR reads were re-called with MiXCR into one record per CDR3 protein. The sample lists approximately 390,000 distinct CDR3 sequences; around 15% were seen once. The length of the CDR3 is 13 residues. The germline CDR1 and CDR2 sequences are LGHNA and YNFKEQ. V was clipped by 0 bases and J by 9 bases, with 9 bases between them. Study-level points and caveats: TRBV28, TRBJ1-2 and TRBJ2-5 emerged as the favored segments in persistent disease.

Time point of the sample: newly diagnosed GD, antithyroid drugs for less than 3 months. PBMCs provided the RNA from which the TCR library was made. The authors diagnosed Graves' disease using American Thyroid Association guidelines. These records were also assigned to another study, of T cells in Graves' hyperthyroidism and ophthalmopathy. This second report adds: In the analysis, a 13 V-J model separated ophthalmopathy from stable hyperthyroidism.

The source is a young woman with Graves disease. The genes are TRBV4-2 and TRBJ2-1; D may be TRBD2 (5 bases). The specimen comprised peripheral blood mononuclear cells (PBMCs), sampled at new diagnosis, from a patient treated with antithyroid drugs. The CDR3 nucleotides read TGTGCCAGCAGCCAAGAGCTAGCCGTTGAGCAGTTCTTC. It specifies CASSQELAVEQFF.